These 9 T cell receptor beta chains came from one sample sequenced in a study of cytomegalovirus exposure and HLA in healthy donors. Both 60 Vbeta primers and 13 Jbeta primers went into the PCR. The protocol was immunoSEQ multiplex PCR, while the TCRdb copy is restricted to in-frame clones and leaves out a portion. The sample consists of more than 110,000 clones, 65% to 90% of them appearing once. Sequencing was carried out using PBMCs. These receptors all stem from a female donor in good health and CMV-seronegative.

The chain combines TRBV7-9 with TRBJ1-5; D call uncertain. Germline V CDR1 and CDR2: SEHNR, FQNEAQ (reference sequence). The CDR3 has 15 residues. Between the trimmed V and J ends, which lost 2 bases and 2 bases, there was a span of 10 bases. The CDR3 DNA reads as TGTGCCAGCAGCTTATCACAGAGTGGCAATCAGCCCCAGCATTTT. It codes for CASSLSQSGNQPQHF. The full variable domain, with the rest looked up from reference TRBV7-9 and TRBJ1-5, is DTGVSQNPRHKITKRGQNVTFRCDPISEHNRLYWYRQTLGQGPEFLTYFQNEAQLEKSRLLSDRFSAERPKGSFSTLEIQRTEQGDSAMYLCASSLSQSGNQPQHFGDGTRLSIL.

This clone was recorded a few times. Here the CDR3 reads CASSSRDRVSGNYGYTF. In DNA, the CDR3 is TGTGCCAGCAGTTCCCGGGACAGGGTGTCGGGCAACTATGGCTACACCTTC. J is TRBJ1-2 and V is TRBV28; 9 bases line up with TRBD1. The CDR3 loop spans 17 amino acids. CDR1 and CDR2 from the germline V gene are MDHEN and SYDVKM. The trim removed 4 bases at V and 2 bases at J, leaving 11 bases unmatched.

J is TRBJ1-1 and V is TRBV11-2; 9 bases agree with TRBD1. Germline assignment: CDR1 SGHAT and CDR2 FQNNGV. The CDR3 has 16 residues. V shed 5 bases, J shed 11 bases, and the junction held 18 bases outside the gene matches. The CDR3 loop is CASSPHHRGPLLSAFF. CDR3 in DNA: TGTGCCAGCAGCCCACACCACAGGGGGCCCCTACTCTCGGCTTTCTTT.

The chain combines TRBV27 with TRBJ1-1; D not resolved. V lost 2 bases and J 5 bases, leaving 15 bases between the germline ends. The CDR3 runs to 15 residues. In germline, CDR1 is MNHEY, CDR2 SMNVEV (reference sequence). CDR3 in amino acids: CASSLAMGLRTEAFF. As DNA, the CDR3 is TGTGCCAGCAGTTTAGCTATGGGTCTGAGGACTGAAGCTTTCTTT.

CDR3 DNA sequence: TGTGCCAGCAGCCCTAGCAATGTCGGGAGGAGGGAGCAGCCCCAGCATTTT. Amino acids: CASSPSNVGRREQPQHF. V gene TRBV7-4 combines with J gene TRBJ1-5; D is unclear. Between the trimmed V and J ends, which lost 5 bases and 7 bases, there was a span of 24 bases. CDR1 is SGHVT and CDR2 is SQSDAQ in the germline V gene. This CDR3 spans 17 amino acids. The full variable domain, in which reference TRBV7-4 and TRBJ1-5 provide the parts outside the CDR3, is GAGVSQSPRYKVAKRGRDVALRCDSISGHVTLYWYRQTLGQGSEVLTYSQSDAQRDKSGRPSGRFSAERPERSVSTLKIQRTEQGDSAVYLCASSPSNVGRREQPQHFGDGTRLSIL.

The chain employs TRBV7-9 and TRBJ1-5; 7 bases match TRBD1. V shed 5 bases, J shed 2 bases, and the junction held 6 bases outside the gene matches. Germline-derived CDR1 and CDR2 are SEHNR and FQNEAQ (reference sequence). CDR3 length: 15 amino acids. The CDR3 DNA is TGTGCCAGCAGCCCAGGGGGGAAGGGCAATCAGCCCCAGCATTTT. This gives the protein CASSPGGKGNQPQHF.

The V and J genes are TRBV19 and TRBJ1-4, with 8 bases identical to TRBD1. Per germline, CDR1 LNHDA and CDR2 SQIVND (reference sequence). The CDR3 has 14 residues. Germline trimming cut 6 bases from V and 7 bases from J; bases unmatched to any gene: 7. The CDR3 nucleotides read TGTGCCAGTAGGACGACAGGGGCGAGTGAAAAACTGTTTTTT. Its translation: CASRTTGASEKLFF. The whole variable domain, filled in from reference TRBV19 and TRBJ1-4, reads DGGITQSPKYLFRKEGQNVTLSCEQNLNHDAMYWYRQDPGQGLRLIYYSQIVNDFQKGDIAEGYSVSREKKESFPLTVTSAQKNPTAFYLCASRTTGASEKLFFGSGTQLSVL.

Of note for this clone: One end of the junction is discordant with germline, which a read error may explain. The V gene is TRBV25-1, the J gene TRBJ1-2, with TRBD1 as a possible D gene (6 bases). Looked up from germline, CDR1 is MGHDK and CDR2 is SYGVNS. The CDR3 length is 14 residues. CDR3 DNA: TGTGCCAGCAGTGCACAGGGTGACAGGTATGGCTACGCCTTC. Protein product: CASSAQGDRYGYAF.

The chain uses TRBV29-1 and TRBJ2-2; weak D call: TRBD2 (6 bases). V lost 1 base and J lost 2, with 8 bases in between. CDR3 length: 14 amino acids. Germline V gene sequence: CDR1 SQVTM, CDR2 ANQGSEA. The CDR3 here is CSVEGGKNTGELFF. In DNA, the CDR3 is TGCAGCGTTGAAGGCGGGAAAAACACCGGGGAGCTGTTTTTT.